This is a list of T cell receptor beta chains from one sample in a study of control samples from healthy donors and cancer patients. The table came from immunoSEQ multiplex PCR; TCRdb's copy has only in-frame clones and leaves some out. The sample comprises about 150,000 clones, approximately 91% of which are singletons, and about 3.2% rests with the top ten. The specimen was blood. These receptors were obtained from a man aged 25 to 40 in good health. CDR3s include the opening cysteine and the closing phenylalanine or tryptophan. The D gene is left open where the match is weak. Not every row has a clone size; where given, it reads once, few, many or a size class.

CDR3 protein: CASSFRGAYNSPLHF
CDR3 DNA: TGCGCCAGCAGCTTTCGGGGGGCGTATAATTCACCCCTCCACTTT
clone size: NA
J gene: TRBJ1-6
D gene: NA
V gene: TRBV5-1

CDR3 protein: CASSFWGTEAFF
CDR3 DNA: TGTGCCAGCAGTTTTTGGGGCACTGAAGCTTTCTTT
clone size: once
J gene: TRBJ1-1
D gene: NA
V gene: TRBV27

CDR3 protein: CASSLGSDENIQYF
CDR3 DNA: TGTGCCAGCAGTTTAGGCTCAGACGAAAACATTCAGTACTTC
clone size: NA
J gene: TRBJ2-4
D gene: NA
V gene: TRBV6-4

CDR3 protein: CASSYSMRGGTGELFF
CDR3 DNA: TGTGCCAGCAGTTACTCGATGCGGGGAGGGACCGGGGAGCTGTTTTTT
clone size: NA
J gene: TRBJ2-2
D gene: TRBD2
V gene: TRBV6-6

CDR3 protein: CASQDRGNQPQHF
CDR3 DNA: TGTGCCAGCCAAGACAGGGGGAATCAGCCCCAGCATTTT
clone size: NA
J gene: TRBJ1-5
D gene: TRBD1
V gene: TRBV28

CDR3 protein: CASGTGGANSPLHF
CDR3 DNA: TGTGCCAGCGGTACGGGGGGCGCGAATTCACCCCTCCACTTT
clone size: NA
J gene: TRBJ1-6
D gene: NA
V gene: TRBV6-6

CDR3 protein: CASSLTGAGYTDTQYF
CDR3 DNA: TGTGCCAGCAGTCTCACCGGGGCTGGTTACACAGATACGCAGTATTTT
clone size: once
J gene: TRBJ2-3
D gene: NA
V gene: TRBV28

CDR3 protein: CASSTSKYNEQFF
CDR3 DNA: TGTGCCAGTAGTACTAGTAAATACAATGAGCAGTTCTTC
clone size: NA
J gene: TRBJ2-1
D gene: NA
V gene: TRBV19

CDR3 protein: CSASQQHGYTF
CDR3 DNA: TGCAGTGCTAGCCAACAGCATGGCTACACCTTC
clone size: NA
J gene: TRBJ1-2
D gene: NA
V gene: TRBV20-1

CDR3 protein: CASSLGTGLNYGYTF
CDR3 DNA: TGCGCCAGCAGCTTGGGGACAGGGCTAAACTATGGCTACACCTTC
clone size: NA
J gene: TRBJ1-2
D gene: TRBD1
V gene: TRBV5-1